This T cell receptor beta chain was documented in a study of cytomegalovirus exposure and HLA in healthy donors. The CDR3 totals 15 residues. Germline V gene data show CDR1 as MNHNS and CDR2 as SASEGT. The ends lost 3 bases at V and 9 bases at J; junction bases unmatched: 7. Primers included in the PCR were 60 Vbeta and 13 Jbeta primers. The method was immunoSEQ multiplex PCR; TCRdb's version includes in-frame clones alone and lacks a portion of them. The table lists roughly 95,000 clones, about 80% of them singletons. This clonotype was sampled from a man aged 30 to 39 in good health and CMV-seropositive. The rearrangement uses TRBV6-1 and TRBJ2-1; TRBD2 agrees at 11 bases. Material: PBMCs. Here the CDR3 DNA reads TGTGCCAGCAGTGATAGCGGGGGGGCGGGAGTTGAGCAGTTCTTC. Amino acids: CASSDSGGAGVEQFF.